This TCR beta chain is from a study of shared T cell receptors in the human thymus. Germline assignment: CDR1 MGHRA and CDR2 YSYEKL. Trimming cost V 3 bases and J 6 bases, with 14 bases left between them. This CDR3 comprises 15 residues. Repertoires were generated with immunoSEQ multiplex PCR, while TCRdb's copy carries only in-frame clones and drops some. Seen here are roughly 550,000 clones, approximately 78% observed once, and the top ten hold roughly 0.013%. A further study also used this sample, focusing on human thymus T cells. From that report: Infants, healthy and Finnish, who were having corrective surgery for congenital heart defects served as donors. Thymus was obtained from resections taken during corrective heart surgery. Unrelated individuals were reported by related research to share highly overlapping thymic repertoires.

The rearrangement uses TRBV4-1 and TRBJ2-2; tentatively, D is TRBD1 (6 bases). Sequencing was done on a sample of thymocytes. This TCR derives from a boy under two years old with a congenital heart defect. CDR3 residues: CASSQRSQGPGELFF. The CDR3 nucleotides are TGCGCCAGCAGCCAGAGGTCCCAGGGGCCCGGGGAGCTGTTTTTT.